The 21 T cell receptor beta chains given below trace back to one sample, sequenced in a study of T cell repertoires in cytomegalovirus infection. Their antigens remain unidentified. MiXCR, run by TCRdb on the reads, gives a single entry per CDR3 protein. The top ten hold about 20% of the sample, which has hundreds of thousands of distinct CDR3 sequences, 33% seen once. The starting material was cultured PBMCs, obtained from culture after CMV antigen stimulation. These receptors were taken from a human donor in good health (CMV status not recorded). Some clones in this sample may be carry-over from other donors' samples.

This chain links TRBV30 with TRBJ1-5; a possible D gene is TRBD1 (5 bases). The germline gives CDR1 GTSNPN, CDR2 SVGIG (reference sequence). Trimming shortened V by 2 bases and J by 6 bases, and 20 bases separated the two germline ends. The CDR3 extends over 16 amino acids. The CDR3 DNA sequence: TGTGCCTGGAGTCCTGGCACAGGCCCCCTGCTTCAGCCCCAGCATTTT. Encoded protein: CAWSPGTGPLLQPQHF.

This clonotype has only a few counts. The genes are TRBV7-2 and TRBJ1-5; D ambiguous. The CDR3 sequence is 14 residues long. Between the trimmed V and J ends, which lost 1 base and 7 bases, there was a span of 11 bases. Per germline, CDR1 SGHTA and CDR2 FQGNSA. This chain's CDR3 is CASSLDWVGQPQHF. The CDR3 bases are TGTGCCAGCAGCTTAGACTGGGTCGGCCAGCCCCAGCATTTT.

Here the CDR3 DNA reads TGTGCCAGCAGCGCCCTAGACCATGGAATTGCCCTTCAGTATTTT. Residues: CASSALDHGIALQYF. The rearrangement links TRBV28 to TRBJ2-3; D not resolved. Deletions cut 6 bases from V and 12 bases from J, with 25 bases between. Germline CDR1 MDHEN, CDR2 SYDVKM. The CDR3 runs to 15 residues.

The genes are TRBV27 and TRBJ2-1; TRBD1 is a possible D gene (8 bases). The V end was cut by 2 bases, the J end by 9 bases, with 14 bases between. From germline, CDR1 is MNHEY and CDR2 SMNVEV (reference sequence). The CDR3 has 14 residues. The CDR3 DNA follows: TGTGCCAGCAGTTTACCCCACAGGGGGGGTGAGCAGTTCTTC. Encoded protein: CASSLPHRGGEQFF.

The table lists this clonotype with many counts. The V gene is TRBV7-2, the J gene TRBJ2-3; D is possibly TRBD2 (5 bases). Trimming pared 4 bases from V and 4 bases from J, leaving 9 bases between. CDR3 length: 13 amino acids. Per the germline V gene, CDR1 is SGHTA and CDR2 is FQGNSA. Here the CDR3 DNA reads TGTGCCAGCAGCTCCCCAGCGGCAGATACGCAGTATTTT. It specifies CASSSPAADTQYF.

Worth noting for this clonotype: A much bigger clone sits one base away, suggesting this may be a read error. The chain carries TRBV7-2 and TRBJ2-6, with TRBD2 identical over 11 bases. The V segment lost 5 bases and the J segment 2 bases; nucleotides outside the gene matches: 11. Per the germline V gene, CDR1 is SGHTA and CDR2 is FQGNSA. There are 19 residues in the CDR3. This chain's CDR3 is CASSRRLAGLEAGANVLTF. The CDR3 region has the DNA TGTGCCAGCAGCCGTAGACTAGCGGGACTAGAAGCTGGGGCCAACGTCCTGACTTTC.

This clonotype appeared a few times. The V call is TRBV7-2, the J call TRBJ2-5; TRBD2 is a possible D gene (7 bases). The CDR3 contains 17 residues. The germline V and J ends were trimmed by 0 bases and 4 bases, with 18 bases remaining between them. Germline-derived CDR1 and CDR2 are SGHTA and FQGNSA. For the CDR3, the DNA is TGTGCCAGCAGCTTAGCGGGGGGGGCTAGCTTACGAGAGACCCAGTACTTC. The encoded protein is CASSLAGGASLRETQYF. Complete variable domain (other parts from reference TRBV7-2 and TRBJ2-5): GAGVSQSPSNKVTEKGKDVELRCDPISGHTALYWYRQSLGQGLEFLIYFQGNSAPDKSGLPSDRFSAERTGGSVSTLTIQRTQQEDSAVYLCASSLAGGASLRETQYFGPGTRLLVL.

This chain links TRBV7-6 with TRBJ2-3; 10 bases line up with TRBD2. The CDR3 is made up of 15 amino acids. J lost 1 base, V lost 5 bases, and 3 bases had no gene match. Germline V lookup: CDR1 SGHVS, CDR2 FNYEAQ. CDR3 residues: CASSIGLAGTDTQYF. In DNA, the CDR3 is TGTGCCAGCAGCATTGGACTAGCGGGCACAGATACGCAGTATTTT.

In its sample, this clonotype was seen a few times. The chain combines TRBV4-1 with TRBJ2-7, with TRBD2 matching over 9 bases. The V segment lost 1 base and the J segment 5 bases; nucleotides outside the gene matches: 6. The germline V gene encodes CDR1 MGHRA and CDR2 YSYEKL. This CDR3 is built from 15 residues. CDR3: CASSQGGGAYNEQYF. In DNA, the CDR3 is TGCGCCAGCAGCCAAGGCGGGGGGGCCTATAACGAGCAGTACTTC.

The genes are TRBV6-8 and TRBJ2-5, with TRBD1 identical over 8 bases. Germline CDR1 and CDR2: MNHGY and SAAAGT. The CDR3 has 14 amino acids. Trimming removed 7 bases from V and 5 bases from J; junction bases left unmatched: 9. CDR3 in DNA: TGTGCCAGCACCCGGACAGGGACGCTGGAGACCCAGTACTTC. It specifies CASTRTGTLETQYF.

This clonotype occurred many times. The V gene is TRBV7-2, the J gene TRBJ2-5; D gene ambiguous. V gave up 5 bases and J gave up 2 bases, with 9 bases separating them. Germline loops: CDR1 SGHTA, CDR2 FQGNSA. The CDR3 is 13 residues long. The CDR3 loop is CASSTLGQETQYF. The CDR3 DNA reads TGTGCCAGCAGCACCCTGGGGCAAGAGACCCAGTACTTC.

Only a few counts were recorded for this clonotype. One end of the junction is discordant with germline, which a read error may explain. The chain couples TRBV7-2 to TRBJ2-7, with TRBD2 matching over 7 bases. The CDR3 has 14 amino acids. CDR1 is SGHTA and CDR2 is FQGNSA in the germline V gene. CDR3 loop: CASSYGLESSEQYF. CDR3 DNA: TGTGCCAGCAGCTACGGACTAGAATCCTCCGAGCAGTACTTC.

The rearrangement joins TRBV12-3 or TRBV12-4 to TRBJ2-1; perhaps D is TRBD1 or TRBD2 (5 bases each). The CDR3 consists of 13 residues. Trimming stripped 5 bases from V and 5 bases from J, with 10 bases between. CDR3 residues: CASSRDEHNEQFF. Written as DNA, the CDR3 is TGTGCCAGCAGTAGGGACGAGCACAATGAGCAGTTCTTC.

This clonotype was seen a handful of times. V is TRBV12-5 and J is TRBJ1-1; 7 bases agree with TRBD1. Trimming removed 0 bases from V and 6 bases from J; junction bases left unmatched: 10. The CDR3 runs to 16 residues. Per the germline V gene, CDR1 is LGHNT and CDR2 is FRNRAP. The CDR3 sequence: CASGLVLGTEAPEAFF. CDR3 sequence (DNA): TGTGCTAGTGGTTTGGTACTCGGGACAGAGGCTCCTGAAGCTTTCTTT.

There are many counts of this clonotype. This chain connects TRBV7-2 to TRBJ1-2; D perhaps matches TRBD1 (5 bases). The germline V and J ends were trimmed by 1 base and 2 bases, with 11 bases remaining between them. The CDR3 loop spans 15 amino acids. Germline loops: CDR1 SGHTA, CDR2 FQGNSA. The CDR3 bases are TGTGCCAGCAGCTTAGAGGAAGGGACGAACTATGGCTACACCTTC. Translating it yields CASSLEEGTNYGYTF.

The V call is TRBV19, the J call TRBJ2-1; 8 nucleotides match TRBD2. V shed 5 bases, J shed 3 bases, and the junction held 9 bases outside the gene matches. The CDR3 has 16 residues. Germline CDR1 reads LNHDA; CDR2 reads SQIVND (reference sequence). CDR3 in amino acids: CASSAAGGRRYNEQFF. Written as DNA, the CDR3 is TGTGCCAGTAGTGCGGCGGGCGGGAGGCGCTACAATGAGCAGTTCTTC.

There are a few counts of this clonotype. The V gene is TRBV19, the J gene TRBJ2-1; 9 positions match TRBD1. Germline CDR1 LNHDA, CDR2 SQIVND (reference sequence). CDR3 length equals 13 residues. V shed 9 bases and J 4 bases; nucleotides not matched to a gene: 4. CDR3 bases: TGTGCCAGCGGGGGACAGGGTTACAATGAGCAGTTCTTC. Residues: CASGGQGYNEQFF. Combining the CDR3 with reference TRBV19 and TRBJ2-1 gives the whole variable domain DGGITQSPKYLFRKEGQNVTLSCEQNLNHDAMYWYRQDPGQGLRLIYYSQIVNDFQKGDIAEGYSVSREKKESFPLTVTSAQKNPTAFYLCASGGQGYNEQFFGPGTRLTVL.

The chain is built from TRBV5-6 and TRBJ1-2; no reliable D call. This CDR3 contains 15 residues. Germline V gene lookup returns CDR1 SGHDT and CDR2 YYEEEE. V lost 4 bases and J 4 bases, leaving 17 bases between the germline ends. The CDR3 coding sequence is TGTGCCAGCAGCAAGACCGCCTATATAACCTATGGCTACACCTTC. It translates to CASSKTAYITYGYTF.

This clonotype was seen a handful of times. The chain is built from TRBV4-1 and TRBJ2-5; D not resolved. The CDR3 runs 14 residues. Trimming pared 2 bases from V and 3 bases from J, leaving 10 bases between. CDR1 and CDR2 (germline): MGHRA, YSYEKL. CDR3 nucleotides: TGCGCCAGCAGCCAATTGGAGACGGAAGAGACCCAGTACTTC. Amino acid sequence: CASSQLETEETQYF.

The chain is built from TRBV19 and TRBJ1-5; no clear D. The better agreement between TRBJ2-3 and the DNA end casts doubt on the J call. This CDR3 contains 15 residues. The germline V gene has CDR1 LNHDA and CDR2 SQIVND (reference sequence). CDR3 bases: TGTGCCAGTACCCCCTCCTTCGAGCGCAATCAGCCCCAGTATTTT. Its protein is CASTPSFERNQPQYF.

This chain joins TRBV7-9 and TRBJ2-7, with D possibly called TRBD1 or TRBD2 (5 bases each). The CDR3 loop spans 15 amino acids. Trimming stripped 0 bases from V and 2 bases from J, with 11 bases between. Germline loops: CDR1 SEHNR, CDR2 FQNEAQ (reference sequence). CDR3 nucleotide sequence: TGTGCCAGCAGCTTAGCGGACGGGGCCACCTACGAGCAGTACTTC. The encoded protein is CASSLADGATYEQYF.